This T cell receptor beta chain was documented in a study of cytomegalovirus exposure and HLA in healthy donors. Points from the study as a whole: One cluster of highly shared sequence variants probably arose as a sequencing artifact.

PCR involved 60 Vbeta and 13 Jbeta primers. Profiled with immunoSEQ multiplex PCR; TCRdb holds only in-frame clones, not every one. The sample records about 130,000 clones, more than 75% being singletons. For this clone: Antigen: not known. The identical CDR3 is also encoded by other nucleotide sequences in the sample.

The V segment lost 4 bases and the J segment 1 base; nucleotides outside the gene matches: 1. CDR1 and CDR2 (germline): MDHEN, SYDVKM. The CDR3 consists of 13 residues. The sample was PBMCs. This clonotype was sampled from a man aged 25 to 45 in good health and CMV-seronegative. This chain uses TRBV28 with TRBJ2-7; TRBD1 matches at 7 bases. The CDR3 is CASSSQGSYEQYF. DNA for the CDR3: TGTGCCAGCAGTTCACAGGGGTCCTACGAGCAGTACTTC.